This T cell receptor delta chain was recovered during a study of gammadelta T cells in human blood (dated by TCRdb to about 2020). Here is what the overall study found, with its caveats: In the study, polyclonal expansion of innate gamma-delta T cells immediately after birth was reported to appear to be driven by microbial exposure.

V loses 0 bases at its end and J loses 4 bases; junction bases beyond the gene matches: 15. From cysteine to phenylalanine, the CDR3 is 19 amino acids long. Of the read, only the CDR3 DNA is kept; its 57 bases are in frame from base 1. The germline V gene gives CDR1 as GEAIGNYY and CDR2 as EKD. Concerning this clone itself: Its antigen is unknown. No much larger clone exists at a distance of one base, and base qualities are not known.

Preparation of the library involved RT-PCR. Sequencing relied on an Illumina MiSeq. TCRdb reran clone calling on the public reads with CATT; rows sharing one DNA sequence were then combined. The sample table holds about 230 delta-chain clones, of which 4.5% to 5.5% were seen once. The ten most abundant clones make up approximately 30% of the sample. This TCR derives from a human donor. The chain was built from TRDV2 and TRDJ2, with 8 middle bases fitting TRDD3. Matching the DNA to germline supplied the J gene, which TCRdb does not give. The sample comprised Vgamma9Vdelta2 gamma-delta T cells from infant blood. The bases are TGTGCCTGTGACACCGTACTGGGGGGCGCCCCATCGGAGACAGCACAACTCTTCTTT. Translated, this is CACDTVLGGAPSETAQLFF.